The 18 T cell receptor beta chains in this list originate from one sample, sequenced in a study of OX40 agonist ivuxolimab in advanced cancers. TCRdb's copy holds only in-frame clones and misses some; the assay was immunoSEQ multiplex PCR. The table includes about 45,000 clones, approximately 91% detected once. The material sequenced was CD4+ or CD8+ T cells sorted from blood, taken in a trial of the OX40 agonist ivuxolimab. Receptors originate from an adult with an advanced solid tumor such as melanoma, head and neck, liver or kidney cancer.

In its sample, this clone was seen a few times. The chain is built from TRBV6-5 and TRBJ2-7; TRBD1 agrees at 7 bases. V lost 5 bases, J lost 2 bases, and 6 bases stayed unmatched. The CDR3 loop spans 14 amino acids. Germline assignment: CDR1 MNHEY and CDR2 SVGAGI. The CDR3 sequence is CASSTRQGTYEQYF. CDR3 coding DNA: TGTGCCAGCAGTACAAGACAGGGAACCTACGAGCAGTACTTC.

The genes are TRBV19 and TRBJ2-3; D gene ambiguous. Between the trimmed V and J ends, which lost 5 bases and 0 bases, there was a span of 12 bases. CDR1 is LNHDA, CDR2 SQIVND, per germline (reference sequence). The CDR3 runs 15 residues. The CDR3 DNA reads TGTGCCAGTAGTTCCAGACATATTAGCACAGATACGCAGTATTTT. Its protein is CASSSRHISTDTQYF.

V usage is TRBV4-1 and J usage is TRBJ2-1; TRBD2 might be the D (5 bases). Trimming pared 0 bases from V and 2 bases from J, leaving 11 bases between. Germline CDR1 reads MGHRA; CDR2 reads YSYEKL. CDR3 length: 16 residues. The CDR3 here is CASSQDVRGTYNEQFF. For the CDR3, the DNA is TGCGCCAGCAGCCAAGATGTTCGGGGAACCTACAATGAGCAGTTCTTC.

This chain uses TRBV5-1 with TRBJ2-5; TRBD1 aligns across 7 bases. The assigned J gene may be wrong: the sequence end matches TRBJ2-7 better. The CDR3 runs to 14 residues. The germline CDR1 and CDR2 sequences are SGHRS and YFSETQ. In DNA form, the CDR3 reads TGCGCCAGCAGCCGGGACAGCACCTCCTACGAGCAGTACTTC. Translated, it gives CASSRDSTSYEQYF.

The CDR3 spells CATSSPGTEIKLFF. CDR3 in DNA: TGTGCCACCAGCAGTCCCGGGACAGAAATAAAACTGTTTTTT. The rearrangement joins TRBV15 to TRBJ1-4, with 7 bases identical to TRBD1. The CDR3 contains 14 residues. The junction had 8 bases not matched to a gene; V was cut back by 3 bases and J by 10 bases. In germline, CDR1 is LNHNV, CDR2 YYDKDF (reference sequence). The full variable domain, with the rest looked up from reference TRBV15 and TRBJ1-4, is DAMVIQNPRYQVTQFGKPVTLSCSQTLNHNVMYWYQQKSSQAPKLLFHYYDKDFNNEADTPDNFQSRRPNTSFCFLDIRSPGLGDTAMYLCATSSPGTEIKLFFGSGTQLSVL.

In this sample, this clone is medium-sized. The chain combines TRBV15 with TRBJ1-5, with D maybe TRBD1 (5 bases). CDR3 length: 15 amino acids. CDR1 LNHNV and CDR2 YYDKDF come from the germline V gene (reference sequence). The ends were cut back, 1 base at V and 7 bases at J, with 14 bases in the middle. The CDR3 DNA follows: TGTGCCACCAGCAGAGTCCGGGGGGGGATACAGCCCCAGCATTTT. It codes for CATSRVRGGIQPQHF. Together with reference TRBV15 and TRBJ1-5, the CDR3 gives the full variable domain: DAMVIQNPRYQVTQFGKPVTLSCSQTLNHNVMYWYQQKSSQAPKLLFHYYDKDFNNEADTPDNFQSRRPNTSFCFLDIRSPGLGDTAMYLCATSRVRGGIQPQHFGDGTRLSIL.

This clone has more than one count but fewer than ten. This chain links TRBV7-2 with TRBJ1-6, with D uncertain. This CDR3 comprises 16 residues. Trimming took 2 bases from V and 0 from J, leaving 8 bases between them. Germline CDR1 is SGHTA and CDR2 is FQGNSA. CDR3 DNA sequence: TGTGCCAGCAGCTTACGCAGTAGCTCCTATAATTCACCCCTCCACTTT. This codes for CASSLRSSSYNSPLHF.

This clone was seen a handful of times. The chain joins TRBV19 to TRBJ2-1; 11 bases are a match to TRBD2. Losses at the gene ends were 3 bases for V and 7 bases for J; bases not matched to a gene: 8. CDR3 length equals 16 residues. The V gene's germline CDR1 is LNHDA and CDR2 SQIVND (reference sequence). CDR3 nucleotides: TGTGCCAGTAGTATTCTACTAGCGGGAGCGGGGAATGAGCAGTTCTTC. Protein product: CASSILLAGAGNEQFF.

V usage is TRBV7-9 and J usage is TRBJ2-3, with 11 bases that match TRBD1. This CDR3 has 15 residues. The V segment lost 6 bases and the J segment 3 bases; nucleotides outside the gene matches: 5. Germline V gene data show CDR1 as SEHNR and CDR2 as FQNEAQ (reference sequence). In DNA, the CDR3 is TGTGCCAGCAGTTCGGGACAGGGGGGGACAGATACGCAGTATTTT. It encodes CASSSGQGGTDTQYF.

The rearrangement uses TRBV29-1 and TRBJ2-1; D is undetermined. Per germline, CDR1 SQVTM and CDR2 ANQGSEA. Trimming cost V 1 base and J 4 bases, with 23 bases left between them. The CDR3 extends over 18 amino acids. CDR3 nucleotide sequence: TGCAGCGTTGAAGGTTCCGTCACAGAGAAAAATAAATACAATGAGCAGTTCTTC. This gives the protein CSVEGSVTEKNKYNEQFF.

V and J are TRBV5-1 and TRBJ2-5; 8 nucleotides agree with TRBD2. Germline assignment: CDR1 SGHRS and CDR2 YFSETQ. With 5 bases clipped from V and 1 base from J, the junction kept 7 bases outside the gene matches. The CDR3 has 15 residues. CDR3 region: CASRMIAGSQETQYF. As DNA, the CDR3 is TGCGCCAGCAGGATGATAGCGGGAAGCCAAGAGACCCAGTACTTC. Variable domain in full (rest from reference TRBV5-1 and TRBJ2-5): KAGVTQTPRYLIKTRGQQVTLSCSPISGHRSVSWYQQTPGQGLQFLFEYFSETQRNKGNFPGRFSGRQFSNSRSEMNVSTLELGDSALYLCASRMIAGSQETQYFGPGTRLLVL.

V gene TRBV30 combines with J gene TRBJ1-1; D unclear. Germline CDR1 reads GTSNPN; CDR2 reads SVGIG (reference sequence). This CDR3 is 11 amino acids long. V dropped 3 bases and J dropped 1 base, with 3 bases sitting between them. The CDR3 bases are TGTGCCTGGAGGGGGAACACTGAAGCTTTCTTT. Its translation: CAWRGNTEAFF.

V gene TRBV5-1 combines with J gene TRBJ1-4; 7 bases are a match to TRBD1. V lost 0 bases and J lost 8; bases outside the gene matches: 4. The CDR3 length is 14 residues. Germline V gives CDR1 SGHRS, CDR2 YFSETQ. This CDR3 is CASSLGDRGEKLFF. The CDR3 DNA sequence: TGCGCCAGCAGCTTGGGGGACAGAGGAGAAAAACTGTTTTTT.

This chain joins TRBV18 and TRBJ2-3; D possibly corresponds to TRBD1 (5 bases). This CDR3 comprises 16 residues. The germline V and J ends were trimmed by 4 bases and 5 bases, with 19 bases remaining between them. Germline V lookup: CDR1 KGHSH, CDR2 LQKENI. Here the CDR3 reads CASSQAGAPRRDTQYF. As DNA, the CDR3 is TGTGCCAGCTCACAAGCTGGGGCCCCAAGAAGAGATACGCAGTATTTT.

The rearrangement joins TRBV19 to TRBJ2-1; D is unresolved. Trimming stripped 5 bases from V and 0 bases from J, with 14 bases between. The CDR3 covers 16 residues. CDR1 and CDR2 from the germline V gene are LNHDA and SQIVND (reference sequence). The CDR3 DNA reads TGTGCCAGTAGTCCGCGGCAGTGGAGCTCCTACAATGAGCAGTTCTTC. Amino acids: CASSPRQWSSYNEQFF.

This chain links TRBV2 with TRBJ1-1, with no clear D. Germline-derived CDR1 and CDR2 are SNHLY and FYNNEI. CDR3 length equals 13 residues. V shed 8 bases and J shed 1 base, with 11 bases lying between them. This CDR3 is CASRRRENTEAFF. CDR3 in DNA: TGTGCCAGCCGCCGAAGGGAGAACACTGAAGCTTTCTTT.

This chain joins TRBV7-3 and TRBJ2-2, with D possibly being TRBD2 (6 bases). Trimming removed 4 bases from V and 8 bases from J, with 17 bases in between. The CDR3 consists of 15 residues. CDR1 is SGHTA and CDR2 is FQGTGA in the germline V gene. In nucleotides, the CDR3 is TGTGCCAGCAGCTCGGGACTTACCTCAGGGGGGGAGCTGTTTTTT. Protein product: CASSSGLTSGGELFF. The entire variable domain, with the rest obtained from reference TRBV7-3 and TRBJ2-2, is as follows: GAGVSQTPSNKVTEKGKYVELRCDPISGHTALYWYRQSLGQGPEFLIYFQGTGAADDSGLPNDRFFAVRPEGSVSTLKIQRTERGDSAVYLCASSSGLTSGGELFFGEGSRLTVL.

The chain recombines TRBV5-6 with TRBJ2-1; D not resolved. The germline CDR1 and CDR2 sequences are SGHDT and YYEEEE. The CDR3 sequence is 15 residues long. The ends were cut back, 1 base at V and 10 bases at J, with 18 bases in the middle. The CDR3 nucleotides read TGTGCCAGCAGCTTGTATAGGGAACGGTCATACGAGCAGTTCTTC. It specifies CASSLYRERSYEQFF.